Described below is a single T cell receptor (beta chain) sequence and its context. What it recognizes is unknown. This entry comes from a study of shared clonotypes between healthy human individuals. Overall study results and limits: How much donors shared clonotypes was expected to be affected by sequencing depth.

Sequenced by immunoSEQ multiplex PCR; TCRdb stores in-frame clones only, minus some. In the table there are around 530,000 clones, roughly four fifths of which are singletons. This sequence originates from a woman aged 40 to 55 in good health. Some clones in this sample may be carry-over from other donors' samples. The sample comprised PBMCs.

The CDR3 sequence is CASSPGGTAGANVLTF. CDR3 coding DNA: TGTGCCAGCAGCCCGGGGGGGACAGCTGGGGCCAACGTCCTGACTTTC. This chain connects TRBV5-4 to TRBJ2-6; D perhaps matches TRBD2 (8 bases). This CDR3 region has 16 residues. V was clipped by 4 bases and J by 2 bases, with 13 bases between them. From germline, CDR1 is SGHNT and CDR2 YYREEE (reference sequence).